One T cell receptor (beta chain) is described in this entry. These data come from a study of T cells after somatic rescue of genetic block. Using immunoSEQ multiplex PCR, the repertoire was profiled, and TCRdb retains in-frame clones only, with some absent. This sample has 10,000 or so clones; less than 80% occur once, and the top ten carry 9.5% to 15%. CDR1 is SGHDN and CDR2 is FVKESK in the germline V gene. The V end lost 3 bases, the J end lost 2 bases, and 18 bases lay between the germline ends. The CDR3 extends over 17 amino acids. The specimen was peripheral blood mononuclear cells (PBMCs). This sequence originates from a boy younger than 18. The chain joins TRBV14 to TRBJ2-3, with TRBD2 as a possible D gene (5 bases). In DNA, the CDR3 is TGTGCCAGCAGCCACGGCAGCCGAGGACTGACCACAGATACGCAGTATTTT. Residues: CASSHGSRGLTTDTQYF. Full variable domain (missing parts from reference TRBV14 and TRBJ2-3): EAGVTQFPSHSVIEKGQTVTLRCDPISGHDNLYWYRRVMGKEIKFLLHFVKESKQDESGMPNNRFLAERTGGTYSTLKVQPAELEDSGVYFCASSHGSRGLTTDTQYFGPGTRLTVL.